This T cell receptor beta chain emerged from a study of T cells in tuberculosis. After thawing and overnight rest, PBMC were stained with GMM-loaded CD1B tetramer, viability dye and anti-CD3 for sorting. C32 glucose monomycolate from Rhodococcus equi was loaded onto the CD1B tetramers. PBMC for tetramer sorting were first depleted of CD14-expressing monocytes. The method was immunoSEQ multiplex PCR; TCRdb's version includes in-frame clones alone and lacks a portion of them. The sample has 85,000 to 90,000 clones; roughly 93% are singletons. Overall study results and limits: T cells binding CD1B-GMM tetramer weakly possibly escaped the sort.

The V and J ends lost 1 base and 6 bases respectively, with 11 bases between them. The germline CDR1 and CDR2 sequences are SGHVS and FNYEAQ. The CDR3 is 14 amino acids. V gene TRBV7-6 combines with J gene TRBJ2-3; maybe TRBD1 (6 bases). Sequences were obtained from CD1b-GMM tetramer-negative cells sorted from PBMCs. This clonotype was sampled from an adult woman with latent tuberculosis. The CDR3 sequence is CASSLGLGADTQYF. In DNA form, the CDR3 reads TGTGCCAGCAGCTTAGGTCTGGGGGCGGATACGCAGTATTTT.